The rows below give T cell receptor beta chains drawn from one sample of a study of blood T cell repertoires in COVID-19. The assay was immunoSEQ multiplex PCR, and TCRdb's table has in-frame clones only and misses some. The sample includes some 150,000 clones, around nine tenths seen only once; the top ten take roughly 3.3%. The specimen sequenced was peripheral blood. The receptors derive from a man aged 70 or older with acute or convalescent COVID-19. The CDR3 runs from the conserved cysteine through the conserved F or W.

v_call,j_call,cdr3_aa
TRBV28,TRBJ2-2,CASSSSRTGGIRELFF
TRBV28,TRBJ1-1,CASSSSPGSMNTEAFF
TRBV7-3,TRBJ2-2,CASSASGRDTGELFF
TRBV5-1,TRBJ2-5,CASSLAGGLWETQYF
TRBV5-4,TRBJ1-4,CASSRTGGKLFF
TRBV29-1,TRBJ1-1,CSVDPGQGEGEAFF
TRBV7-9,TRBJ2-7,CASSLVGLYYEQYF
TRBV3-1/TRBV3-2,TRBJ2-7,CASSRKDRSYEQYF
TRBV28,TRBJ2-5,CASRSGGQETQYF
TRBV5-1,TRBJ2-2,CASRPGGAYTGELFF
TRBV19,TRBJ1-5,CASISWGGNQPQHF
TRBV7-9,TRBJ1-3,CASSPRVGSGSGNTIYF
TRBV5-1,TRBJ2-5,CASSSGTFIQETQYF
TRBV5-6,TRBJ1-5,CASSLERNQPQHF
TRBV7-9,TRBJ1-5,CASSSNEGTDQPQHF
TRBV15,TRBJ2-3,CATSRARGTGVPDTQYF
TRBV28,TRBJ2-3,CASSIRQTDTQYF
TRBV5-6,TRBJ2-7,CASSLWRYEQYF
TRBV5-1,TRBJ2-5,CASSPTSGRAGTQYF
TRBV27,TRBJ2-3,CASADRGITDTQYF
TRBV19,TRBJ2-7,CASSSIAGSFYEQYF
TRBV7-8,TRBJ2-7,CASSARDTNYEQYF
TRBV9,TRBJ2-5,CASSVGLQLSGPEETQYF
TRBV13,TRBJ1-6,CASSRTGDSPLHF
TRBV5-1,TRBJ2-7,CASSIETGSSYEQYF
TRBV5-1,TRBJ2-1,CASSLDTSGNNEQFF
TRBV7-2,TRBJ1-1,CASSLGQLNTEAFF
TRBV2,TRBJ1-2,CASSEAGEQGIYYGYTF
TRBV28,TRBJ2-7,CASSSSRTGDIGNF
TRBV9,TRBJ2-2,CASGLTAADTGELFF
TRBV29-1,TRBJ2-1,CSAVADIGEQFF
TRBV27,TRBJ2-1,CASSKPRDSNKQFF
TRBV2,TRBJ2-7,CASSETESPYEQYF
TRBV12-5,TRBJ1-1,CASGSRRNTEAFF
TRBV7-9,TRBJ2-7,CASSLWGAYEQYF
TRBV5-1,TRBJ1-1,CASVQGGPPMGEAFF
TRBV29-1,TRBJ2-3,CSVDRGSTDTQYF
TRBV4-1,TRBJ1-4,CASSQEGPDRNEKLFF
TRBV5-1,TRBJ1-1,CASSPGGMNTEAFF
TRBV4-3,TRBJ2-1,CASSQVGDRGYEQFF
TRBV10-2,TRBJ2-7,CASNQAGAPYEQYF
TRBV28,TRBJ1-2,CASSLSTGGYGYTF
TRBV18,TRBJ2-7,CASSPRLLDEQYF
TRBV10-3,TRBJ2-2,CAISERGDTGELFF
TRBV5-5,TRBJ1-2,CASSPAGTGEYGYTF
TRBV4-1,TRBJ2-1,CASSQSPWGTHNEQFF